This is a list of T cell receptor beta chains from one sample in a study of T-cell memory formation after mild COVID-19. TCRdb called the 5' RACE reads again in MiXCR, with one record for every CDR3 protein. The sample gives about 560,000 distinct CDR3 sequences, about 20% of which show up once; around 9.2% is in the top ten. The sequenced material came from PBMCs or a T cell subset sorted from them (not recorded which). Source of these receptors: an adult woman who had mild COVID-19 (a few samples of this study predate the infection). Cell type and time point are not known. The CDR3 runs from the conserved cysteine through the conserved F or W. Fields, in order: clone size, V gene, D gene, J gene, CDR3 DNA, CDR3 protein. The D gene is left open where the match is weak. Where a row states a size, it is once, few, many or the class of an expanded clone; other rows omit it.

many	TRBV5-1	.	TRBJ1-2	TGCGCCAGCAGCTTGGACGGTGGGGACTATGGCTACACCTTC	CASSLDGGDYGYTF
many	TRBV15	.	TRBJ1-1	TGTGCCACCAGATACGGGATGAGGAACACTGAAGCTTTCTTT	CATRYGMRNTEAFF
.	TRBV30	TRBD2	TRBJ2-1	TGTGCCTTGGCGGGACTAGCGGCCTACAATGAGCAGTTCTTC	CALAGLAAYNEQFF
few	TRBV10-3	.	TRBJ2-7	TGTGCCATCAGTGAGCGGGGACCGGGACACGGCGACCACGAGCAGTACTTC	CAISERGPGHGDHEQYF
few	TRBV20-1	.	TRBJ1-2	TGCAGTGCTAGAGTGGTAGGCGACAACTATGGCTACACCTTC	CSARVVGDNYGYTF
.	TRBV19	.	TRBJ2-7	TGTGCCAGTAGAAAGGGACTTCGAGGAGAGCAGTACTTC	CASRKGLRGEQYF
many	TRBV7-9	.	TRBJ1-1	TGTGCCAGCAGCTTCGCGAACACTGAAGCTTTCTTT	CASSFANTEAFF
.	TRBV12-3/TRBV12-4	.	TRBJ1-3	TGTGCCAGCAGTTTAGTTTCGGGCAGCTCTGGAAACACCATATATTTT	CASSLVSGSSGNTIYF
.	TRBV29-1	.	TRBJ2-4	TGCAGCGCCAGGGAGAATGGCATTCAGTACTTC	CSARENGIQYF
.	TRBV6-1	.	TRBJ2-7	TGTGCCAGCAGTGCCTTCAGGGTGGCGGACGAGCAGTACTTC	CASSAFRVADEQYF
few	TRBV25-1	TRBD1	TRBJ1-2	TGTGCCAGCACTCCCCCGGGACAGGGCATCTATGGCTACACCTTC	CASTPPGQGIYGYTF
few	TRBV15	TRBD2	TRBJ2-7	TGTGCCACCAGCCTTCCTCCGGGACTAGCGGGAAACGAGCAGTACTTC	CATSLPPGLAGNEQYF
.	TRBV5-5	TRBD1	TRBJ2-1	TGTGCCAGCAGCTTCTCGACAGGGATAGCGAGGAATGAGCAGTTCTTC	CASSFSTGIARNEQFF
many	TRBV6-5	.	TRBJ1-1	TGTGCCAGCAGTTCGCCCTACGACGTCGGGTACACTGAAGCTTTCTTT	CASSSPYDVGYTEAFF
.	TRBV12-3/TRBV12-4	TRBD1	TRBJ1-5	TGTGCCAGCAGTTGGGGACAGGGGGAGAATCAGCCCCAGCATTTT	CASSWGQGENQPQHF
.	TRBV7-9	.	TRBJ1-1	TGTGCCAGCACCTTCTTAGAAGCTTTCTTT	CASTFLEAFF
few	TRBV5-1	TRBD2	TRBJ2-2	TGCGCCAGCAGCTTGGTGTTAGCGGGAGGCACCGGGGAGCTGTTTTTT	CASSLVLAGGTGELFF
.	TRBV20-1	TRBD2	TRBJ2-3	TGCAGTGCCCAGCGGTCTAGCGGGAGAACAGATACGCAGTATTTT	CSAQRSSGRTDTQYF
few	TRBV6-6	.	TRBJ1-5	TGTGCCAGCAGTTACTCAGGCAGGGAGGGGGGTCAGCCCCAGCATTTT	CASSYSGREGGQPQHF
many	TRBV7-2	.	TRBJ2-2	TGTGCCAGCAGCTTATTAAGGGGACCCCACACCGGGGAGCTGTTTTTT	CASSLLRGPHTGELFF
few	TRBV10-3	.	TRBJ2-7	TGTGCCATCAGTGAGTCGGGGTTCTGGGAGCAGTACTTC	CAISESGFWEQYF
.	TRBV7-9	.	TRBJ1-2	TGTGCCAGCAGCCCACGGGTTCGGGGGGACTATGGCTACACCTTC	CASSPRVRGDYGYTF
few	TRBV19	TRBD1	TRBJ2-7	TGTGCCAGTAGTACTAACCTGGACAGGCCCTACGAGCAGTACTTC	CASSTNLDRPYEQYF
.	TRBV4-3	TRBD1	TRBJ1-1	TGCGCCAGCAGCCGATCCGGGACAGTAAGACCCGTGGGCACTGAAGCTTTCTTT	CASSRSGTVRPVGTEAFF
.	TRBV7-6	TRBD2	TRBJ2-1	TGTGCCAGCAGCTTAGATCTAGCGGGGGGCGGATTTATGAATGAGCAGTTCTTC	CASSLDLAGGGFMNEQFF
few	TRBV5-1	.	TRBJ2-3	TGCGCCAGCAACCTCGGGCAGGGCGCCACAGATACGCAGTATTTT	CASNLGQGATDTQYF
few	TRBV4-3	TRBD2	TRBJ2-7	TGCGCCAGCAGCCAAATGAGCCCTGGGGTTGGACTAGCGGGAGACGAGCAGTACTTC	CASSQMSPGVGLAGDEQYF
.	TRBV15	.	TRBJ2-1	TGTGCCACCAGGGCAAGCTCCTACAATGAGCAGTTCTTC	CATRASSYNEQFF
few	TRBV7-8	.	TRBJ1-6	TGTGCCAGCAGCTTAGAGGGTCTGGAGTCACCCCTCCACTTT	CASSLEGLESPLHF
few	TRBV7-2	.	TRBJ1-6	TGTGCCAGCAGCTTAGTGGACACATATAATTCACCCCTCCACTTT	CASSLVDTYNSPLHF
.	TRBV10-3	.	TRBJ2-2	TGTGCCACCTTGGCGGAGGCCGGGGAGCTGTTTTTT	CATLAEAGELFF
.	TRBV20-1	.	TRBJ2-1	TGCAGTGCTCCCTACCAGGCGGGTTCGACTGAGCAGTTCTTC	CSAPYQAGSTEQFF
few	TRBV12-3/TRBV12-4	TRBD1	TRBJ2-7	TGTGCCAGCAGTCCGGACAGGGCAAAGGGCGAGCAGTACTTC	CASSPDRAKGEQYF
many	TRBV27	.	TRBJ2-4	TGTGCCAGCAGTTCGGGACTAGCCAAAAACATTCAGTACTTC	CASSSGLAKNIQYF
.	TRBV12-3/TRBV12-4	.	TRBJ1-2	TGTGCCAGCAGTCAACACAGGGAAGGCTATGGCTACACCTTC	CASSQHREGYGYTF
.	TRBV7-9	TRBD2	TRBJ2-1	TGTGCCAGCAGCTCTCAAGCGGGAGGGCCTAGTGATGAGCAGTTCTTC	CASSSQAGGPSDEQFF
few	TRBV6-1	.	TRBJ2-7	TGTGCCAGCAGTGAAGAAACAGGGCCCCTCTACGAGCAGTACTTC	CASSEETGPLYEQYF
few	TRBV6-5	TRBD2	TRBJ2-1	TGTGCCAGCAGTTACCCCCGTGGTAGCGGGAGTCCGGATGAGCAGTTCTTC	CASSYPRGSGSPDEQFF
.	TRBV12-3/TRBV12-4	TRBD1	TRBJ2-7	TGTGCCAGCAGTCGCCACATGGACAGGGTTTACGAGCAGTACTTC	CASSRHMDRVYEQYF
few	TRBV15	TRBD2	TRBJ2-3	TGTGCCACCAGCAGGAGACTAGCGGGCCCTGGGGATACGCAGTATTTT	CATSRRLAGPGDTQYF
.	TRBV6-5	TRBD1	TRBJ2-3	TGTGCCAGCAGTCCCGGGACAGGTTTCGCAGATACGCAGTATTTT	CASSPGTGFADTQYF
.	TRBV20-1	TRBD1	TRBJ2-7	TGCAGTGCTAGGGCCCAGGGACAGAGCTTTTACGAGCAGTACTTC	CSARAQGQSFYEQYF
few	TRBV19	.	TRBJ2-3	TGTGCCAGTAGTCCCATGGGACAACCTTCCGATACGCAGTATTTT	CASSPMGQPSDTQYF
.	TRBV12-3/TRBV12-4	.	TRBJ2-5	TGTGCCAGCAGTTTTAGTAGCGCGGGAGAGACCCAGTACTTC	CASSFSSAGETQYF
few	TRBV6-5	.	TRBJ2-7	TGTGCCAGCAGGACGGTAGGGACCGAGCAGTACTTC	CASRTVGTEQYF
few	TRBV7-2	.	TRBJ1-2	TGTGCCAGCAGTCGGGACGCAGGCCCCTATGGCTACACCTTC	CASSRDAGPYGYTF
many	TRBV29-1	.	TRBJ2-1	TGCAGCGCAAGGGTCTCGTTCTCCTACAATGAGCAGTTCTTC	CSARVSFSYNEQFF
few	TRBV5-1	.	TRBJ1-1	TGCGCCAGCAGCTCGGGCCAAAACTCTGAAGCTTTCTTT	CASSSGQNSEAFF
few	TRBV5-1	.	TRBJ2-3	TGCGCCAGCAGCTCCCAGGGGACTTTAGATACGCAGTATTTT	CASSSQGTLDTQYF
.	TRBV5-5	TRBD2	TRBJ2-6	TGTGCCAGCAGCTTGGTGGGTAGCGGGATTAGCTCTGGGGCCAACGTCCTGACTTTC	CASSLVGSGISSGANVLTF
.	TRBV4-1	.	TRBJ1-2	TGCGCCAGCAGCCAAGATCCGGAACAGCACTATGGCTACACCTTC	CASSQDPEQHYGYTF
few	TRBV7-2	TRBD1	TRBJ1-2	TGTGCCAGCAGGGGACAGGGGGCATCTTATGGCTACACCTTC	CASRGQGASYGYTF
.	TRBV12-3/TRBV12-4	TRBD1	TRBJ1-4	TGTGCCAGCAGTTCGCAGATGACAGGGGCGGGAGAAAAACTGTTTTTT	CASSSQMTGAGEKLFF